The clone carrying this T cell receptor beta chain has more than one count but fewer than ten. Antigen unknown. This could be a read error, since a much larger clone is one nucleotide away. The length of the CDR3 is 13 residues. CDR1 is SGHVS and CDR2 is FNYEAQ in the germline V gene. The source of the sample is a study of molecular identifiers for immune sequencing clone quantification. Findings and caveats of the study: Jurkat TCR RNA from one cell was spiked into 1 million or so naive cells, and it was reportedly detectable there. Clone sizes that are highly expanded could be underestimated when identical TCR molecules share a barcode.

Bulk TCR libraries were made with methods that had been previously described and with listed TCR primers. In TCRdb, the PCR reads were re-called with MiXCR into one record per CDR3 protein. The table has about 63,000 distinct CDR3 sequences, 15% to 20% seen once; the top ten hold under 1.5%. The sequenced sample consisted of naive CD8+ T cells from blood, with Jurkat cell RNA spiked in. Subset reported: FACS-sorted CD8+CD4-CCR7+CD45RA+ naive T cells. The chain employs TRBV7-6 and TRBJ2-1; 9 nucleotides align to TRBD2. The sequence was collected from a human donor in good health. Some libraries in this study had Jurkat cell RNA spiked in. Here the CDR3 reads CASGLTSGREQFF. CDR3 DNA: TGTGCCAGCGGCTTAACTAGCGGGCGTGAGCAGTTCTTC.